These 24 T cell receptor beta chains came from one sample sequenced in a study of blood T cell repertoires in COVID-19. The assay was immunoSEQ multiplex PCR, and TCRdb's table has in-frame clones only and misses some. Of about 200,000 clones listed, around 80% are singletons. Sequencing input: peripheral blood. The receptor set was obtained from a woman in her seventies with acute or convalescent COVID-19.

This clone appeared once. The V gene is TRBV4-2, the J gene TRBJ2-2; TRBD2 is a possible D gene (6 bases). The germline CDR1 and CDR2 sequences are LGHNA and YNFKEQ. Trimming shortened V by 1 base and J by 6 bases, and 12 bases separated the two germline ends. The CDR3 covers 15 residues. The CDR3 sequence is CASSQAPQRAGELFF. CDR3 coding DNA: TGTGCCAGCAGCCAAGCCCCCCAGCGGGCCGGGGAGCTGTTTTTT.

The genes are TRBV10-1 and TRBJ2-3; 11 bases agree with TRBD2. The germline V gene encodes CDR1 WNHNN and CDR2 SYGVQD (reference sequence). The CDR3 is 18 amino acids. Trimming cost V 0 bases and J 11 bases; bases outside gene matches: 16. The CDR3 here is CASSESSGGAPPPGRQYF. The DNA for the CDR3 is TGCGCCAGCAGTGAGTCTAGCGGGGGGGCTCCCCCACCGGGAAGGCAGTATTTT.

The CDR3: CASSFPAQPQHF. For the CDR3, the DNA is TGTGCCAGCAGCTTTCCAGCGCAGCCCCAGCATTTT. V and J are TRBV7-2 and TRBJ1-5; no firm D call. The CDR3 spans 12 residues. CDR1 and CDR2 from the germline V gene are SGHTA and FQGNSA. Trimming cost V 3 bases and J 7 bases, with 7 bases left between them.

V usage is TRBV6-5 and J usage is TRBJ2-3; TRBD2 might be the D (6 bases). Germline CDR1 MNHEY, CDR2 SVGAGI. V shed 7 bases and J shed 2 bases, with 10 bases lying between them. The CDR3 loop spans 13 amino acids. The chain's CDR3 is CASIGTLTDTQYF. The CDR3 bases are TGTGCCAGCATCGGGACTCTCACAGATACGCAGTATTTT.

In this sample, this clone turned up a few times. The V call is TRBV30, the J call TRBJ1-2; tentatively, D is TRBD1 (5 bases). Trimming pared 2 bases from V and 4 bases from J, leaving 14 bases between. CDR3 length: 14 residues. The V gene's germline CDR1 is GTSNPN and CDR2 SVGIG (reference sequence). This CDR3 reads CAWSPRGGSYGYTF. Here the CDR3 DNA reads TGTGCCTGGAGTCCCCGGGGGGGGAGCTATGGCTACACCTTC.

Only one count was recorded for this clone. Here the CDR3 reads CASSVDSWETQYF. CDR3 bases: TGCGCCAGCAGTGTGGACTCTTGGGAGACCCAGTACTTC. V gene TRBV10-2 combines with J gene TRBJ2-5; D might be TRBD2 (5 bases). Trimming cost V 4 bases and J 5 bases, with 11 bases left between them. CDR3 length: 13 residues. Germline V gene sequence: CDR1 WSHSY, CDR2 SAAADI.

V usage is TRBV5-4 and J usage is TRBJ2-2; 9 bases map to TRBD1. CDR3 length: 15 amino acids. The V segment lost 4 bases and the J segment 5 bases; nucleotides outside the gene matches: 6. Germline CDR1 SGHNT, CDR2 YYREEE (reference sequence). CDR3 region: CASSVGQGLTGELFF. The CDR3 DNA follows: TGTGCCAGCAGCGTGGGACAGGGCTTGACCGGGGAGCTGTTTTTT.

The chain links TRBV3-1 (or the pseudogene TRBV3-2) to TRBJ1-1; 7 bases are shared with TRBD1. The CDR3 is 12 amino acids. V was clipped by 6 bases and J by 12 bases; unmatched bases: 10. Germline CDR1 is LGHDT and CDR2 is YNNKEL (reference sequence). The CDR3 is CASSHRQGVSFF. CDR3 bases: TGTGCCAGCAGTCACAGACAGGGTGTATCTTTCTTT.

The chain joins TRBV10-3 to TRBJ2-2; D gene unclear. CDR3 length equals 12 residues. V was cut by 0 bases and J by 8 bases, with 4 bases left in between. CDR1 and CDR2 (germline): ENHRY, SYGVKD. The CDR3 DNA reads TGTGCCATCAGTGAGTCTCGGGGGGAGCTGTTTTTT. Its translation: CAISESRGELFF.

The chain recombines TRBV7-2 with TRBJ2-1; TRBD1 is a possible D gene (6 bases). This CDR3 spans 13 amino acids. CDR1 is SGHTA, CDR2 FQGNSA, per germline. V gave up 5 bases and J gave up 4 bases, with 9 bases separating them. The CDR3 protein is CASSAGVYNEQFF. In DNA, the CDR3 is TGTGCCAGCAGCGCAGGGGTTTACAATGAGCAGTTCTTC.

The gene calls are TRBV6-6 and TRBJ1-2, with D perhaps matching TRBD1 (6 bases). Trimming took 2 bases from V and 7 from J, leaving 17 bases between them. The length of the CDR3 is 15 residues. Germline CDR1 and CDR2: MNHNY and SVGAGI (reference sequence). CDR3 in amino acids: CASSYDFGQGSGYTF. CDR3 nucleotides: TGTGCCAGCAGTTACGATTTCGGGCAGGGGTCTGGCTACACCTTC.

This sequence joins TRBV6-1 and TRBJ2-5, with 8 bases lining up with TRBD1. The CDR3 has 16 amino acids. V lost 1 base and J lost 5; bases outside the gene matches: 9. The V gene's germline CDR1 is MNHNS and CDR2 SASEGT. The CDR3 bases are TGTGCCAGCAGTGAAGGTCAGGGGGCCGGATGGGAGACCCAGTACTTC. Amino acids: CASSEGQGAGWETQYF.

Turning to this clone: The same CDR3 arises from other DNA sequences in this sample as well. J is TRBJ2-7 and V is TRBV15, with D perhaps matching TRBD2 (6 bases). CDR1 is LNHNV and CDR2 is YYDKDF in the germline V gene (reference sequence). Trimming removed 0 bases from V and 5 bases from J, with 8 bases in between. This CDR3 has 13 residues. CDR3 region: CATSRDPGDEQYF. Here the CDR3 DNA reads TGTGCCACCAGCAGAGATCCGGGAGACGAGCAGTACTTC. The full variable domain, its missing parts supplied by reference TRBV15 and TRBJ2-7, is DAMVIQNPRYQVTQFGKPVTLSCSQTLNHNVMYWYQQKSSQAPKLLFHYYDKDFNNEADTPDNFQSRRPNTSFCFLDIRSPGLGDTAMYLCATSRDPGDEQYFGPGTRLTVT.

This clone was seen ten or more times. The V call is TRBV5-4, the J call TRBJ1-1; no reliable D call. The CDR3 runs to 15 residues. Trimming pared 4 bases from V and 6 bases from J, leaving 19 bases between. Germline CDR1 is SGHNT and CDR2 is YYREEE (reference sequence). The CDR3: CASSARLTSGAEAFF. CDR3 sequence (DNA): TGTGCCAGCAGCGCCCGCCTCACAAGCGGAGCTGAAGCTTTCTTT.

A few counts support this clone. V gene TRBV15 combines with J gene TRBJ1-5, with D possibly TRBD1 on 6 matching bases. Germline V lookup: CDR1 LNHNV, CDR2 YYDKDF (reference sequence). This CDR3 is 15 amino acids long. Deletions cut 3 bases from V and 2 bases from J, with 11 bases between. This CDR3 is CATSRGAEGNQPQHF. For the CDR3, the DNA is TGTGCCACCAGCAGGGGGGCTGAAGGCAATCAGCCCCAGCATTTT.

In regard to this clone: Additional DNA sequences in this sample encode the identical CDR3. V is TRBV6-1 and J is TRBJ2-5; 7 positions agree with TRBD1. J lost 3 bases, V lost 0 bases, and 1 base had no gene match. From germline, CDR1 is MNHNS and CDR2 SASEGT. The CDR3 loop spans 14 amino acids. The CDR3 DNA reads TGTGCCAGCAGTGAAGCGCAGGGGGAAGAGACCCAGTACTTC. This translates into CASSEAQGEETQYF.

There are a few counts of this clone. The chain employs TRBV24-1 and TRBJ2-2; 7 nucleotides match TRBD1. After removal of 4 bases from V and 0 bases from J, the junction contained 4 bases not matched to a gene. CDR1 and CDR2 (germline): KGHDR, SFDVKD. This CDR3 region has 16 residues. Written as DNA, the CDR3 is TGTGCCACCAGTGAGACCGGGACAGCGAACACCGGGGAGCTGTTTTTT. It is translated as CATSETGTANTGELFF.

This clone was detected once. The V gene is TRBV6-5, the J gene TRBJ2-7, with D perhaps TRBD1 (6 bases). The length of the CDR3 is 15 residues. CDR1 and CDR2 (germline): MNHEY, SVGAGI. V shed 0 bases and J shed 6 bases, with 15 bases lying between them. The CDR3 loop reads CASSYSKGGRLEQYF. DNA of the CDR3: TGTGCCAGCAGTTACTCGAAAGGGGGTCGGCTCGAGCAGTACTTC.

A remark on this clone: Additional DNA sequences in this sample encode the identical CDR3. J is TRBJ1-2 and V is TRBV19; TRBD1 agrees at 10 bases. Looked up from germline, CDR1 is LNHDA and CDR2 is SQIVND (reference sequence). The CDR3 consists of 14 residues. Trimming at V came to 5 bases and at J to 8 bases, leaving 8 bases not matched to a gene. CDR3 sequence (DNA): TGTGCCAGTAGTCCGACAGGGGGCGCGCGGGGCTACACCTTC. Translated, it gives CASSPTGGARGYTF.

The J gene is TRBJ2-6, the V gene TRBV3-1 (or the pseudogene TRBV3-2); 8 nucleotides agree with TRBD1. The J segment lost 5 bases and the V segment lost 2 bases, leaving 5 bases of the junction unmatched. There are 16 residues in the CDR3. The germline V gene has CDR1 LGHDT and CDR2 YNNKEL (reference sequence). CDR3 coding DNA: TGTGCCAGCAGCCAACAGGGGGCCTACTGGGCCAACGTCCTGACTTTC. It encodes CASSQQGAYWANVLTF.

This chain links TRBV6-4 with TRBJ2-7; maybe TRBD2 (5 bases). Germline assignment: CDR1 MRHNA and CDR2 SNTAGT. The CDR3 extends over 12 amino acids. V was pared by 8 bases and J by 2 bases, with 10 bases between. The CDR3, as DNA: TGTGCCAGCCAGTTCGGGGCCTACGAGCAGTACGTC. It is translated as CASQFGAYEQYV.

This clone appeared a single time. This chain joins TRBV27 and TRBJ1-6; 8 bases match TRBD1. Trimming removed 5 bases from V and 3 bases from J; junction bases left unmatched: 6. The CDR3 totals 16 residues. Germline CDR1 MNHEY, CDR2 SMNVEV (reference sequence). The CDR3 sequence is CASSPQGARYNSPLHF. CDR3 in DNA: TGTGCCAGCAGTCCCCAGGGGGCGCGCTATAATTCACCCCTCCACTTT.

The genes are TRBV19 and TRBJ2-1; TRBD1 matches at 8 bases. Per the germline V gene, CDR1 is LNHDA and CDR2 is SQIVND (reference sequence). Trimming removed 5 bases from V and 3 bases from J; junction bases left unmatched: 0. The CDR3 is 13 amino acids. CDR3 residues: CASSDRGYNEQFF. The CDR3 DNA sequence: TGTGCCAGTAGTGACAGGGGCTACAATGAGCAGTTCTTC.

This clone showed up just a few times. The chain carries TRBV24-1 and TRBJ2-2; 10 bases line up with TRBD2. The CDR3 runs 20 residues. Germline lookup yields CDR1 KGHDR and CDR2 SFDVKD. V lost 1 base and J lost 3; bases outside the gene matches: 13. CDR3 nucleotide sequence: TGTGCCACCAGTGATTTAAACGGATGGACTAGCGGTTTGGACACCGGGGAGCTGTTTTTT. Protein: CATSDLNGWTSGLDTGELFF.